This is a list of T cell receptor beta chains from one sample in a study of T cell responses to AZD1222 COVID-19 vaccine. TCRdb keeps only in-frame clones here, not all; method: immunoSEQ multiplex PCR. The sample consists of fewer than 130,000 clones, approximately 92% of them appearing once. Sequences were derived from peripheral blood, sampled 28 days after the second AZD1222 dose. These receptors were taken from an adult who received the AZD1222 COVID-19 vaccine. Each CDR3 is given with its conserved first and last residue. A D gene is named only where the DNA matches it firmly. The size field is filled for only some rows; it gives once, few, many or a size class.

TRBV6-4	TRBD1	few	TRBJ1-2	CASSGGQNYGYTF	TGTGCCAGCAGTGGGGGACAGAACTATGGCTACACCTTC
TRBV4-2	TRBD2	.	TRBJ2-5	CASSQDLSGGRNQETQYF	TGTGCCAGCAGCCAAGATCTCAGCGGGGGCCGGAATCAAGAGACCCAGTACTTC
TRBV3-1/TRBV3-2	.	.	TRBJ1-1	CASTTKGSMNTEAFF	TGTGCCAGCACCACCAAAGGGAGCATGAACACTGAAGCTTTCTTT
TRBV7-9	TRBD1	.	TRBJ1-3	CASRPGQGRSGNTIYF	TGTGCCAGCAGACCTGGACAGGGGCGCTCTGGAAACACCATATATTTT
TRBV27	TRBD1	.	TRBJ1-2	CASRPDRVGGYTF	TGTGCCAGCAGACCCGACAGGGTGGGGGGCTACACCTTC
TRBV6-2/TRBV6-3	.	.	TRBJ2-7	CASSYLWESYEQYF	TGTGCCAGCAGTTACTTGTGGGAATCCTACGAGCAGTACTTC
TRBV6-5	.	.	TRBJ2-7	CASRAPGGLGNEQYF	TGTGCCAGCAGAGCACCAGGGGGACTTGGAAACGAGCAGTACTTC
TRBV2	.	.	TRBJ1-1	CASSWTGMNTEAFF	TGTGCCAGCAGCTGGACTGGAATGAACACTGAAGCTTTCTTT
TRBV6-1	.	.	TRBJ1-1	CASSDIWTNMNTEAFF	TGTGCCAGCAGTGATATTTGGACGAACATGAACACTGAAGCTTTCTTT
TRBV25-1	.	.	TRBJ1-4	CASSDFQFNEKLFF	TGTGCCAGCAGTGACTTTCAGTTTAATGAAAAACTGTTTTTT
TRBV3-1/TRBV3-2	.	.	TRBJ1-5	CASSQDGGGNQPQHF	TGTGCCAGCAGCCAAGATGGGGGGGGCAATCAGCCCCAGCATTTT
TRBV25-1	TRBD1	.	TRBJ2-2	CASSDAGTENTGELFF	TGTGCCAGCAGTGATGCCGGGACAGAGAACACCGGGGAGCTGTTTTTT
TRBV5-4	.	.	TRBJ1-1	CASSFQSGWAEAFF	TGTGCCAGCAGCTTCCAGAGCGGATGGGCTGAAGCTTTCTTT
TRBV5-6	TRBD1	few	TRBJ1-2	CASSAGGTSYGYTF	TGTGCCAGCAGCGCAGGGGGTACCTCCTATGGCTACACCTTC
TRBV18	.	.	TRBJ1-2	CASSQSVRKDWNYGYTF	TGTGCCAGCTCGCAATCGGTGAGGAAGGATTGGAACTATGGCTACACCTTC
TRBV11-2	.	.	TRBJ2-3	CASSLGGYTSTDTQYF	TGTGCCAGCAGCTTAGGTGGCTACACTAGCACAGATACGCAGTATTTT
TRBV4-3	.	.	TRBJ1-4	CASSQDLTATNEKLFF	TGCGCCAGCAGCCAAGATCTAACTGCAACTAATGAAAAACTGTTTTTT
TRBV1	.	.	TRBJ1-5	CTSSQGPLTDQPQHF	TGCACCAGCAGCCAAGGCCCCCTGACAGATCAGCCCCAGCATTTT
TRBV5-6	TRBD1	.	TRBJ1-5	CASSFLDRGSNQPQHF	TGTGCCAGCAGCTTCCTTGACAGGGGGAGCAATCAGCCCCAGCATTTT
TRBV4-1	.	.	TRBJ2-7	CASSQGPQTAINPYEQYF	TGCGCCAGCAGCCAAGGACCTCAGACAGCGATAAATCCCTACGAGCAGTACTTC
TRBV5-1	TRBD1	once	TRBJ2-7	CASKGASSYEQYF	TGCGCCAGCAAGGGGGCGAGCTCCTACGAGCAGTACTTC
TRBV4-1	TRBD2	few	TRBJ2-2	CASSLGLASTGELFF	TGCGCCAGCAGCCTCGGACTAGCGAGCACCGGGGAGCTGTTTTTT
TRBV15	TRBD2	.	TRBJ2-5	CATSRGGGAQETQYF	TGTGCCACCAGCAGAGGGGGAGGGGCTCAAGAGACCCAGTACTTC
TRBV27	TRBD1	.	TRBJ2-7	CASSLSGTVFSYEQYF	TGTGCCAGCAGTTTATCGGGGACAGTCTTCTCCTACGAGCAGTACTTC
TRBV2	TRBD2	.	TRBJ2-5	CASSAERGGETQYF	TGTGCCAGCAGCGCAGAACGGGGAGGGGAGACCCAGTACTTC
TRBV29-1	.	.	TRBJ1-3	CSVRGLSGNTIYF	TGCAGCGTTAGGGGACTGTCTGGAAACACCATATATTTT
TRBV19	.	few	TRBJ2-7	CASSIGHGTYEQYF	TGTGCCAGTAGTATAGGTCACGGGACCTACGAGCAGTACTTC
TRBV9	TRBD1	.	TRBJ2-7	CASSAGQAKTYEQYF	TGTGCCAGCAGCGCCGGACAGGCAAAGACCTACGAGCAGTACTTC
TRBV6-2/TRBV6-3	.	once	TRBJ2-5	CASSYSNRIQETQYF	TGTGCCAGCAGTTACTCGAACAGAATTCAAGAGACCCAGTACTTC
TRBV5-5	TRBD2	.	TRBJ2-7	CASSTLAGSAYEQYF	TGTGCCAGCAGCACTCTAGCGGGGAGCGCCTACGAGCAGTACTTC
TRBV5-1	.	once	TRBJ2-3	CASSLDGITDTQYF	TGCGCCAGCAGCTTGGATGGCATCACAGATACGCAGTATTTT
TRBV12-5	.	.	TRBJ1-5	CASGFQGPGQPQHF	TGTGCTAGTGGTTTTCAGGGGCCCGGGCAGCCCCAGCATTTT
TRBV4-3	.	.	TRBJ2-5	CASSHPMAAQETQYF	TGCGCCAGCAGCCACCCCATGGCAGCCCAAGAGACCCAGTACTTC
TRBV6-2/TRBV6-3	.	.	TRBJ2-7	CASSYSIQGLSSYEQYF	TGTGCCAGCAGTTACTCGATCCAGGGTTTGAGCTCCTACGAGCAGTACTTC
TRBV5-4	.	.	TRBJ1-2	CASSLEGRTMYGYTF	TGTGCCAGCAGCTTGGAAGGCAGGACCATGTATGGCTACACCTTC
TRBV5-4	.	.	TRBJ2-7	CASSLGLMRDEQYF	TGTGCCAGCAGCTTGGGGCTTATGAGGGACGAGCAGTACTTC
TRBV7-6	.	.	TRBJ2-1	CASSSTAGPYNEQFF	TGTGCCAGCAGCTCGACAGCTGGACCATACAATGAGCAGTTCTTC
TRBV7-9	TRBD2	.	TRBJ2-5	CASSLITSVGETQYF	TGTGCCAGCAGCTTAATAACTAGCGTGGGCGAGACCCAGTACTTC
TRBV6-4	TRBD1	.	TRBJ2-2	CASSGQGSTGELFF	TGTGCCAGCAGTGGACAGGGGAGCACCGGGGAGCTGTTTTTT
TRBV2	TRBD1	.	TRBJ1-5	CASSERPGGQDQPQHF	TGTGCCAGCAGTGAAAGGCCTGGGGGACAGGATCAGCCCCAGCATTTT
TRBV5-4	.	.	TRBJ2-5	CASSLEVGQETQYF	TGTGCCAGCAGCTTGGAGGTCGGCCAAGAGACCCAGTACTTC